These T cell receptor beta chains were read from a single sample in a study of PD-L1 blockade in urothelial cancer. Some clones are missing from TCRdb's copy, which holds only in-frame ones; the method was immunoSEQ multiplex PCR. The sample yields about 30,000 clones, roughly nine tenths seen once. The sample was PBMCs, taken around atezolizumab (anti-PD-L1) treatment. The receptors were gathered from a man at least 80 years old with urothelial cancer. The CDR3 runs from the conserved cysteine through the conserved F or W. Fields, in order: V gene, D gene, J gene, clone size, CDR3 DNA, CDR3 protein. D genes are given only for firm matches. The size of a clone is reported for some rows only, either as once, few or many, or as a class for expanded clones.

V gene: TRBV28; D gene: TRBD1; J gene: TRBJ1-2; clone size: -; CDR3 DNA: TGTGCCAGCAGTCCCCGACAGGGAAACTATGGCTACACCTTC; CDR3 protein: CASSPRQGNYGYTF
V gene: TRBV2; D gene: TRBD2; J gene: TRBJ2-3; clone size: few; CDR3 DNA: TGTGCCAGCAGTGAAGGACCGGGGGGAGATACGCAGTATTTT; CDR3 protein: CASSEGPGGDTQYF
V gene: TRBV5-1; D gene: -; J gene: TRBJ2-2; clone size: -; CDR3 DNA: TGCGCCAGCAGCCCGGGGGTGAGCGCCACCGGGGAGCTGTTTTTT; CDR3 protein: CASSPGVSATGELFF
V gene: TRBV14; D gene: -; J gene: TRBJ2-7; clone size: -; CDR3 DNA: TGTGCCAGCAGCCAAGATCGAGGGTGGGAGGACGAGCAGTACTTC; CDR3 protein: CASSQDRGWEDEQYF
V gene: TRBV13; D gene: TRBD1; J gene: TRBJ2-7; clone size: -; CDR3 DNA: TGTGCCAGCAGCGACCCGAACAGGGGTAACGAGCAGTACTTC; CDR3 protein: CASSDPNRGNEQYF
V gene: TRBV7-2; D gene: TRBD1; J gene: TRBJ1-1; clone size: few; CDR3 DNA: TGTGCCAGCAGCTACTGGAAAGGGGGCACGGCGACTGAAGCTTTCTTT; CDR3 protein: CASSYWKGGTATEAFF
V gene: TRBV6-1; D gene: -; J gene: TRBJ1-4; clone size: -; CDR3 DNA: TGTGCCAGCAGTACCCCGGAAAGGGGTAATGAAAAACTGTTTTTT; CDR3 protein: CASSTPERGNEKLFF
V gene: TRBV13; D gene: TRBD1; J gene: TRBJ2-3; clone size: once; CDR3 DNA: TGTGCCAGCAGCTCGGGGACAGGGAGGAGCACAGATACGCAGTATTTT; CDR3 protein: CASSSGTGRSTDTQYF
V gene: TRBV6-1; D gene: -; J gene: TRBJ2-3; clone size: -; CDR3 DNA: TGTGCCAGCCGGGACACAGATACGCAGTATTTT; CDR3 protein: CASRDTDTQYF
V gene: TRBV6-6; D gene: TRBD1; J gene: TRBJ2-7; clone size: -; CDR3 DNA: TGTGCCAGCAGTAATCAGGGGGCAGGGCAGTACTTC; CDR3 protein: CASSNQGAGQYF
V gene: TRBV5-1; D gene: -; J gene: TRBJ1-2; clone size: -; CDR3 DNA: TGCGCCAGCAGCCCACGGGGAGGAAGTACCTATGGCTACACCTTC; CDR3 protein: CASSPRGGSTYGYTF
V gene: TRBV12-5; D gene: TRBD1; J gene: TRBJ1-2; clone size: -; CDR3 DNA: TGTGCTAGTGGTTCAGGGGGGCACTATGGCTACACCTTC; CDR3 protein: CASGSGGHYGYTF
V gene: TRBV6-1; D gene: -; J gene: TRBJ1-3; clone size: -; CDR3 DNA: TGTGCCAGCACCCGGGACATCCTCTCTGGAAACACCATATATTTT; CDR3 protein: CASTRDILSGNTIYF
V gene: TRBV29-1; D gene: TRBD1; J gene: TRBJ1-1; clone size: -; CDR3 DNA: TGCAGCGTACAGGGGAGGTGGAACACTGAAGCTTTCTTT; CDR3 protein: CSVQGRWNTEAFF
V gene: TRBV6-1; D gene: -; J gene: TRBJ1-5; clone size: -; CDR3 DNA: TGTGCCAGCAGTGAAGGAGTGGGGGGAAGCAATCAGCCCCAGCATTTT; CDR3 protein: CASSEGVGGSNQPQHF
V gene: TRBV28; D gene: -; J gene: TRBJ1-2; clone size: -; CDR3 DNA: TGTGCCAGCAGTTCCTGGGGGGAAGGCAAGGAGGGCTACACCTTC; CDR3 protein: CASSSWGEGKEGYTF
V gene: TRBV11-2; D gene: -; J gene: TRBJ2-7; clone size: -; CDR3 DNA: TGTGCCAGCAGCCTCTTCGGGGGGCCCACTTACGAGCAGTACTTC; CDR3 protein: CASSLFGGPTYEQYF